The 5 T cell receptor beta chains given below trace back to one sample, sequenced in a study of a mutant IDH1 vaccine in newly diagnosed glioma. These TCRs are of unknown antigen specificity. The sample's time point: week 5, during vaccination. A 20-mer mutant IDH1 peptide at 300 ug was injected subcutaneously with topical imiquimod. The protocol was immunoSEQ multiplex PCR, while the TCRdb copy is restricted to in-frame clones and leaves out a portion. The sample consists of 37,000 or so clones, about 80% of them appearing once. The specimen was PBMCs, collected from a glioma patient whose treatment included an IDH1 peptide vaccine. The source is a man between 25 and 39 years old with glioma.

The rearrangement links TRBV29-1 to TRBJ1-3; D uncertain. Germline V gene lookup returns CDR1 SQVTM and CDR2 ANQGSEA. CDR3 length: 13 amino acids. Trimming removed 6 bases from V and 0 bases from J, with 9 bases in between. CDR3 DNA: TGCAGCGTAGCAGAGTACTCTGGAAACACCATATATTTT. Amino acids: CSVAEYSGNTIYF.

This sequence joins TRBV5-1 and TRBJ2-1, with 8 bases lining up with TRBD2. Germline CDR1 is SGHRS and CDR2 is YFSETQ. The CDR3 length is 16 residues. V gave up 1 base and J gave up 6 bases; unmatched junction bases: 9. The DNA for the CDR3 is TGCGCCAGCAGCTTGTTACCGGGACTAGGTGGCAATGAGCAGTTCTTC. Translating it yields CASSLLPGLGGNEQFF.

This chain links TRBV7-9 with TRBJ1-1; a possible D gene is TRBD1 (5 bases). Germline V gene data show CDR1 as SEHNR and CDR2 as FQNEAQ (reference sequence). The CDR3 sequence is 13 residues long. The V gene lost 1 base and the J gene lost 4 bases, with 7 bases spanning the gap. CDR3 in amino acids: CASSLGGGTEAFF. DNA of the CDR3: TGTGCCAGCAGCTTAGGGGGCGGCACTGAAGCTTTCTTT.

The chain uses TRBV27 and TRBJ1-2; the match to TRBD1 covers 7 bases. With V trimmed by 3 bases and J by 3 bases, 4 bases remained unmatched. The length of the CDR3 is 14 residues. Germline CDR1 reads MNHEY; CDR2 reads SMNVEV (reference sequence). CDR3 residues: CASSFRQGHYGYTF. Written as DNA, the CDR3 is TGTGCCAGCAGTTTCCGACAGGGCCACTATGGCTACACCTTC.

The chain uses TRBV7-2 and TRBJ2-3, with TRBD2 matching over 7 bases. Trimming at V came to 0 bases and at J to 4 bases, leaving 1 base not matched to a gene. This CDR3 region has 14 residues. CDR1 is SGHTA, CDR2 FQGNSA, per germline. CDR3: CASSLAGGADTQYF. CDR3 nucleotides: TGTGCCAGCAGCTTAGCGGGAGGGGCAGATACGCAGTATTTT.